This is a list of T cell receptor beta chains from one sample in a study of blood T cell repertoires in COVID-19. Repertoires were generated with immunoSEQ multiplex PCR, while TCRdb's copy carries only in-frame clones and drops some. The sample consists of approximately 210,000 clones, 75% to 90% of them appearing once. Sequences were obtained from peripheral blood. The receptor source for this set is a human donor in a cohort sampled during active COVID-19. The CDR3 runs from the conserved cysteine through the conserved F or W. The D gene is left open where the match is weak. Only some rows state a clone size, as once, few, many or a class for expanded clones.

v_call,clone_size,j_call,d_call,cdr3_nt,cdr3_aa
TRBV5-5,-,TRBJ2-1,TRBD2,TGTGCCAGCAGCTTGGGGGCTAGCGGGACCAATGAGCAGTTCTTC,CASSLGASGTNEQFF
TRBV7-2,-,TRBJ2-3,TRBD2,TGTGCCAGCAGCGCCATAGCGGGAGACACAGATACGCAGTATTTT,CASSAIAGDTDTQYF
TRBV30,-,TRBJ2-7,TRBD1,TGTGCCTGGGATCACAGGGGGAGCTCCTACGAGCAGTACTTC,CAWDHRGSSYEQYF
TRBV29-1,once,TRBJ2-3,TRBD1,TGCAGCGGGGAGACAGGGTTTACAGATACGCAGTATTTT,CSGETGFTDTQYF
TRBV3-1/TRBV3-2,-,TRBJ2-7,TRBD1,TGTGCCAGCAGCTCCCCGACCGGGACAGGGGGACTGGAGCAGTACTTC,CASSSPTGTGGLEQYF
TRBV24-1,-,TRBJ2-3,-,TGTGCCACCAGTGTCGGACTCACAGATACGCAGTATTTT,CATSVGLTDTQYF
TRBV11-2,-,TRBJ2-1,TRBD2,TGTGCCAGCAGCTTAGATGAGGGACTAGCGGGAGGGTACAATGAGCAGTTCTTC,CASSLDEGLAGGYNEQFF
TRBV6-5,-,TRBJ2-7,-,TGTGCCAGCATGGGCAGGACCCCTGGGGCGCAGTACTTC,CASMGRTPGAQYF
TRBV7-2,-,TRBJ2-7,TRBD2,TGTGCCAGTAGGGAGGGAGCGACCTACGAGCAGTACTTC,CASREGATYEQYF
TRBV7-8,-,TRBJ2-7,TRBD2,TGTGCCAGCAGCTTAGGATACCTAGCGGGACTCGGGGGGGAGCAGTACTTC,CASSLGYLAGLGGEQYF
TRBV30,few,TRBJ2-7,-,TGTGCCTGGAGTGTTGGGAGGGAGCAGTACTTC,CAWSVGREQYF
TRBV3-1/TRBV3-2,few,TRBJ1-2,-,TGTGCCAGCAGCCAAACACCTAACTATGGCTACACCTTC,CASSQTPNYGYTF
TRBV7-2,once,TRBJ2-7,TRBD2,TGTGCCAGCAGCGAGGCGGCACTAGCGGGAGTATTCTACGAGCAGTACTTC,CASSEAALAGVFYEQYF
TRBV27,-,TRBJ1-5,TRBD1,TGTGCCAGCAGTTTTCAACCGGGACAGGGAATGAATCAGCCCCAGCATTTT,CASSFQPGQGMNQPQHF
TRBV9,few,TRBJ2-1,TRBD2,TGTGCCAGCAGCGTATACGGGGGACTAGCCGGTGAGCAGTTCTTC,CASSVYGGLAGEQFF
TRBV7-9,-,TRBJ2-1,TRBD2,TGTGCCAGCAGCTCCATAGCGGGAGGGCCCGATGAGCAGTTCTTC,CASSSIAGGPDEQFF
TRBV9,-,TRBJ2-4,-,TGTGCCAGCAGCCCCGGAGGAGACATTCAGTACTTC,CASSPGGDIQYF
TRBV15,-,TRBJ1-6,-,TGTGCCACCAGCAGAGATCCTCAGGGATCGGCCCTCCACTTT,CATSRDPQGSALHF
TRBV4-1,-,TRBJ1-5,-,TGCGCCAGCAGCCAAGAATTCCAGGGGAATCAGCCCCAGCATTTT,CASSQEFQGNQPQHF
TRBV28,-,TRBJ2-7,TRBD2,TGTGCCAGCAGTCCGGGACTAGCGGGAGTGGGCTACGAGCAGTACTTC,CASSPGLAGVGYEQYF
TRBV7-2,-,TRBJ2-1,TRBD2,TGTGCCAGCAGCTTACCGACTAGCGGGAGGTTGAATGAGCAGTTCTTC,CASSLPTSGRLNEQFF
TRBV6-2/TRBV6-3,-,TRBJ2-7,TRBD2,TGTGCCAGCAGTTCTGCGGGAGGTGGGTACGAGCAGTACTTC,CASSSAGGGYEQYF
TRBV7-9,-,TRBJ1-3,TRBD1,TGTGCCAGCAGCCAAACAGGGGCTGGAAACACCATATATTTT,CASSQTGAGNTIYF
TRBV5-4,-,TRBJ2-7,-,TGTGCCAGCAGCAGGGGCTCCTACGAGCAGTGCTTC,CASSRGSYEQCF
TRBV6-2/TRBV6-3,-,TRBJ2-7,TRBD2,TGTGCCAGCAGTTACCCGACCGGACTAGCGGTCTACGAGCAGTACTTC,CASSYPTGLAVYEQYF
TRBV28,-,TRBJ2-3,-,TGTGCCAGCAGTTTTGGTCCTAGCGCAGATACGCAGTATTTT,CASSFGPSADTQYF
TRBV7-2,-,TRBJ1-6,TRBD1,TGTGCCAGCAGCTTAGAGACAGGGACCTCACCCCTCCACTTT,CASSLETGTSPLHF
TRBV9,-,TRBJ2-5,-,TGTGCCAGCAGCGTAAGGACGGCGGGTTTTGGGGAGACCCAGTACTTC,CASSVRTAGFGETQYF
TRBV29-1,-,TRBJ2-7,-,TGCAGCGGCCGCGGACTACCCAGTGGGGGAAGCTCCTACGAGCAGTACTTC,CSGRGLPSGGSSYEQYF
TRBV19,few,TRBJ1-1,-,TGTGCCAGTAGTATCGATCAGGATCTGAACACTGAAGCTTTCTTT,CASSIDQDLNTEAFF
TRBV18,-,TRBJ1-1,TRBD1,TGTGCCAGCTCACCAACAGGGGTGAACACTGAAGCTTTCTTT,CASSPTGVNTEAFF
TRBV28,-,TRBJ1-5,-,TGTGCCAGCAGTGGGGGGGGATCGGTGCAGCCCCAGCATTTT,CASSGGGSVQPQHF
TRBV4-3,once,TRBJ1-2,TRBD1,TGCGCCAGCAGCCAAGATCGGGCAGGGGGTGCTTACTATGGCTACACCTTC,CASSQDRAGGAYYGYTF
TRBV15,-,TRBJ2-7,-,TGTGCCACCAGCAGAAGCACTAGACTCTACGAGCAGTACTTC,CATSRSTRLYEQYF
TRBV6-6,-,TRBJ2-7,TRBD2,TGTGCCAGCAGTTACGGTCTAGCGGGACCCTACGAGCAGTACTTC,CASSYGLAGPYEQYF
TRBV24-1,-,TRBJ2-7,TRBD2,TGTGCCACCAGTGATTCTTGGACTAGCGGGGCAGGCGAGCAGTACTTC,CATSDSWTSGAGEQYF
TRBV3-1/TRBV3-2,-,TRBJ1-2,-,TGTGCCAGCAGCCATGCGGGACTCAAGTACTATGGCTACACCTTC,CASSHAGLKYYGYTF
TRBV7-2,-,TRBJ2-7,TRBD1,TGTGCCAGCAGCCACTCCGGGACAGGTTCCTACGAGCAGTACTTC,CASSHSGTGSYEQYF
TRBV12-3/TRBV12-4,-,TRBJ2-1,-,TGTGCCAGCAGTTTCCTAGAGGTTCATGAGCAGTTCTTC,CASSFLEVHEQFF
TRBV6-6,-,TRBJ2-7,-,TGTGCCAGCGGTCCGACGGGTTCCTACGAGCAGTACTTC,CASGPTGSYEQYF
TRBV13,-,TRBJ1-1,-,TGTGCCAGCAGAACAACGAGGGAGAACACTGAAGCTTTCTTT,CASRTTRENTEAFF
TRBV28,-,TRBJ1-1,-,TGTGCCAGCAGTTTGGGGGCGACTGAAGCTTTCTTT,CASSLGATEAFF
TRBV19,-,TRBJ2-1,TRBD1,TGTGCCAGTAGCAGACAGGGGGCATTTAGCGGTGAGCAGTTCTTC,CASSRQGAFSGEQFF
TRBV28,few,TRBJ1-5,-,TGTGCCAGCAGTTTAGAGAGACTTAGCAATCAGCCCCAGCATTTT,CASSLERLSNQPQHF
TRBV5-1,-,TRBJ2-1,TRBD2,TGCGCCAGCAGCTTGAATCAGCGGGAGTACAATGAGCAGTTCTTC,CASSLNQREYNEQFF
TRBV5-1,-,TRBJ2-5,-,TGCGCCAGCAGCTTCGGACAGGGAGGGGAGACCCAGTACTTC,CASSFGQGGETQYF
TRBV24-1,-,TRBJ2-7,TRBD2,TGTGCCACCAGTGACCCAACTAGCGGGGCCTACGAGCAGTACTTC,CATSDPTSGAYEQYF
TRBV6-5,-,TRBJ1-4,TRBD1,TGTGCCAGCAGTCCCCGGACAGGGGTTGGTGAAAAACTGTTTTTT,CASSPRTGVGEKLFF
TRBV9,-,TRBJ2-1,TRBD2,TGTGCCAGCAGCTTCGGGACTAGCGGGATCTACAATGAGCAGTTCTTC,CASSFGTSGIYNEQFF
TRBV9,-,TRBJ2-5,TRBD2,TGTGCCAGCAGTCTTGGGGGGGGTACAGAGACCCAGTACTTC,CASSLGGGTETQYF
TRBV29-1,-,TRBJ2-3,-,TGCAGCGTTGGACATACCACAGATACGCAGTATTTT,CSVGHTTDTQYF
TRBV19,-,TRBJ2-7,-,TGTGCCAGTAGTATAGGCCTAGCGAGCTCCTACGAGCAGTACTTC,CASSIGLASSYEQYF
TRBV18,-,TRBJ2-3,-,TGTGCCAGCTCACCCCAGAGCGGACTTAGCACAGATACGCAGTATTTT,CASSPQSGLSTDTQYF
TRBV18,-,TRBJ1-5,TRBD1,TGTGCCAGCTCACGGACGACAGGGGGCGATTATAGCAATCAGCCCCAGCATTTT,CASSRTTGGDYSNQPQHF
TRBV5-1,-,TRBJ2-7,TRBD2,TGCGCCAGCCGCCCACAGGGTGGCGGGAGGGCCTACGAGCAGTACTTC,CASRPQGGGRAYEQYF
TRBV4-1,few,TRBJ1-5,-,TGCGCCAGCAGCCAAGGAGTCTTGAGCAATCAGCCCCAGCATTTT,CASSQGVLSNQPQHF
TRBV4-3,-,TRBJ1-2,-,TGCGCCAGCAGCCACTCAGGGGACGGCTACACCTTC,CASSHSGDGYTF
TRBV6-2/TRBV6-3,once,TRBJ2-7,-,TGTGCCAGCAGTTGGCCAAACTCCTACGAGCAGTACTTC,CASSWPNSYEQYF
TRBV5-3,-,TRBJ2-1,TRBD2,TGTGCCAGAAGCAGACGTAGCGGGAGGGCCGGTGAGCAGTTCTTC,CARSRRSGRAGEQFF
TRBV5-1,once,TRBJ1-2,-,TGCGCCAGCAGCCGGGGGACGGGGATTAACTATGGCTACACCTTC,CASSRGTGINYGYTF